This entry lists 2 T cell receptor beta chains sequenced from one sample in a study of cytomegalovirus exposure and HLA in healthy donors. Primers: 60 Vbeta forward and 13 Jbeta reverse. Method: immunoSEQ multiplex PCR; TCRdb's copy keeps in-frame clones and lacks some. The table has 120,000 to 150,000 clones, 73% seen once. Material for sequencing was PBMCs. All receptors come from a human donor in good health.

The V and J genes are TRBV6-1 and TRBJ2-7; 8 nucleotides align to TRBD1. The CDR3 has 15 residues. With V trimmed by 2 bases and J by 3 bases, 6 bases remained unmatched. Germline V gene lookup returns CDR1 MNHNS and CDR2 SASEGT. The CDR3 loop reads CASSESPRGRYEQYF. The CDR3 DNA follows: TGTGCCAGCAGTGAAAGCCCCAGGGGGCGCTACGAGCAGTACTTC.

A few counts support this clone. The V call is TRBV4-1, the J call TRBJ1-4; D is perhaps TRBD1 (5 bases). Germline loops: CDR1 MGHRA, CDR2 YSYEKL. V lost 1 base and J lost 3, with 9 bases in between. The CDR3 length is 15 residues. For the CDR3, the DNA is TGCGCCAGCAGCCAAGTGGGGGGGGCTAATGAAAAACTGTTTTTT. This gives the protein CASSQVGGANEKLFF.